This TCR beta chain appears in the sequencing data of a study of beta chain features in type 1 diabetes (dated by TCRdb to the late 2010s). For the study in its entirety: No differences in mean age, gender distribution, total cell number or subset yield were found between patients and healthy donors. A total of 107,917,701 sorted cells were examined across all samples, and RNA yield correlated strongly with the number of cells per subset. Naive and central memory subsets were obtained from all 30 or so donors, but regulatory and stem cell-like memory subsets were isolated from only 8 patients and roughly eight healthy donors. In the study, recently diagnosed type 1 diabetes patients and matched healthy donors were compared on the TCRB repertoires of their sorted circulating CD4+ T cell subsets. Points the paper makes about the study in general: At VDJ recombination sites, patients with type 1 diabetes made fewer insertions and deleted more nucleotides, a pattern implying thymic rearrangement abnormalities. PCR may preferentially amplify shorter templates, but because patient and control samples were amplified and corrected together, any resulting skew would affect both groups equally. Because the HLA sub-analyses included only small numbers of individuals, any influence of HLA type on TCRB rearrangement was left unresolved. Naive, central memory and regulatory TCRB repertoires appeared to be more alike among patients than among healthy donors. A moderate but significant shortening of TCRB CDR3 length was observed in type 1 diabetes patients in all four CD4+ subsets. Sequencing cDNA rather than genomic DNA could over-represent highly expressing activated cells, although activation and CD3 levels did not differ between groups.

Each donor gave one peripheral blood draw, averaging roughly 100 mL, which was collected into heparinised tubes. Using a panel that included CD45RO, CCR7, CD25, CD127, CD95 and CD27, naive, central memory, regulatory and stem cell-like memory CD4+ T cells were sorted on a BD FACSAria II. A purity above 98% was achieved for all sorted populations. PBMCs were separated immediately by Lymphoprep density gradient centrifugation and were stained directly, without being cultured. To minimize batch effects, samples were stained and sorted in pairs, one healthy donor with one patient per experiment. Points on this clone: Its antigen is still unknown. Base qualities were left out, and no much larger clone turns up one base away.

All of the isolated RNA was reverse transcribed with the High Capacity cDNA Reverse Transcription Kit, so expressed TCRB transcripts were sequenced. Deep immunoSEQ sequencing was applied to naive, central memory and regulatory T cell samples, giving an average of roughly 3.5 million total reads per sample. After sorted cells were lysed in RLT buffer, RNA was extracted with DNase-treated RNeasy Micro or Mini kits, with the choice depending on cell number. To prevent cross-contamination, every cell subset was processed on its own, while patient and healthy donor samples were processed together. The immunoSEQ multiplex PCR was used to amplify TCRB sequences from cDNA, yielding 87-bp fragments that span the CDR3 region. Amplicons were sequenced on the Illumina HiSeq platform. In the authors' own workflow: PCR bias was computationally corrected using synthetic template baselines, reads within Hamming distance 2 were collapsed, and singletons that could not be merged were discarded. Reads were aligned against IMGT so that V, D and J genes, CDR3 length and insertions or deletions at six rearrangement sites could be assigned. Clonotype counts were normalized to sorted cell number within each subset before computing true diversity and Gini coefficients with the tcR R package. The overlap coefficient, calculated on TCRB nucleotide sequences, was used to quantify repertoire sharing. As a proxy for the pre-selection repertoire, out-of-frame TCRB sequences from naive cells were analyzed. The table was pulled from immuneACCESS by TCRdb, which kept in-frame rearrangements only. Such tables lose some clones; where checked, under half of the loss comes from unresolved V genes, and the rest has no known cause. For V, J and clone size, that table is used; D and trimming come from the DNA. A total of over 650,000 clones appear in this sample, around an eighth of them only once. Roughly 0.04% of the sample goes to the ten largest clones.

The CDR3 sequence holds 12 residues, the cysteine and phenylalanine included. Kept here is only the CDR3 DNA, which spans 36 bases and is read in frame from base 1. The germline V gene (reference sequence) supplies CDR1 SEHNR and CDR2 FQNEAQ. The V and J ends are trimmed by 5 bases and 7 bases, leaving 9 bases between them. This sequence originates from a man between 18 and 35 years old with type 1 diabetes. The chain employs TRBV7-9 and TRBJ1-5; the D gene identity is not certain. The specimen was naive CD4+ T cells from blood. The cell subset or site label corresponds to: true naive CD4+ T cells. The CDR3 corresponds to CASSRGGQPQHF. In nucleotides, the sequence is TGTGCCAGCAGCCGTGGTGGGCAGCCCCAGCATTTT.